This TCR beta chain was recorded in a study of metastatic and nonmetastatic thyroid tumors. Study summary: A comparison of repertoires was made across blood and tumor or nodule tissue from malignant and benign thyroid patients.

Thyroid surgery was performed in patients who had received no treatment beforehand. Study processing details: Clinicopathological groups differed in CDR3, with these differences serving to build a distant-metastasis classifier for papillary thyroid cancer. TCRdb ran MiXCR on the PCR reads. It is TCRdb's table, rather than the study itself, that gives the V and J calls and clone size. Of about 47,000 clones listed, around 25% are singletons. This clone was seen a handful of times. Its cognate antigen is unknown. General observations from the study: It was reportedly found that TCR beta diversity was significantly higher in malignant thyroid tumors than in benign nodules, a difference seen in both blood and tumor samples.

The CDR3 length is 14 residues. The germline CDR1 and CDR2 sequences are MDHEN and SYDVKM. The ends lost 6 bases at V and 4 bases at J; junction bases unmatched: 8. The chain employs TRBV28 and TRBJ2-7; TRBD2 matches at 8 bases. The sample taken for sequencing was blood. The origin of this receptor is a male donor with papillary thyroid cancer or a benign thyroid nodule (not recorded which). Some clones in this sample may be carry-over from other donors' samples. The CDR3 DNA reads as TGTGCCAGCAGCCAACCGGGGGGGGGGTACGAGCAGTACTTC. It yields the protein CASSQPGGGYEQYF.